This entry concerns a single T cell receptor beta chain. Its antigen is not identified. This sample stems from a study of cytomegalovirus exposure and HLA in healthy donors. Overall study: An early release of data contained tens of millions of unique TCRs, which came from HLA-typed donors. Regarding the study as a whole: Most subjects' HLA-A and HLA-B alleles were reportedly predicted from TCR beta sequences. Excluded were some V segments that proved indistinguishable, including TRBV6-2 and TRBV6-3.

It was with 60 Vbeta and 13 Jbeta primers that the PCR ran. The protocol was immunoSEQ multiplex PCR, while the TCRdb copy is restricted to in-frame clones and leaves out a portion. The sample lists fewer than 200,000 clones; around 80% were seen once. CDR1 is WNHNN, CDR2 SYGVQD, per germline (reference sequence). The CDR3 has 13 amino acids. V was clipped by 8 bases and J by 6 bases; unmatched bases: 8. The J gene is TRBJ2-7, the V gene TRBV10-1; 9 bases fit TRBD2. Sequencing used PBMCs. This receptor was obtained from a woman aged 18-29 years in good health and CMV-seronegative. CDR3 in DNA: TGCGCCAGCGGACCGGGACTAGCAGGCGAGCAGTACTTC. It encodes CASGPGLAGEQYF.